This T cell receptor beta chain was observed in a study of response to subunit inactivated influenza vaccine. Study-wide points: Seasonal influenza vaccination, on each occasion, was suggested by the authors to recruit few new T cells.

Losses at the gene ends were 1 base for V and 1 base for J; bases not matched to a gene: 4. CDR1 is SNHLY and CDR2 is FYNNEI in the germline V gene. The CDR3 is 16 amino acids. The table lists this clonotype with a few counts. No antigen is known for it. TCRdb re-analysed the RT-PCR reads in MiXCR, keeping a single row per CDR3 protein. The sample records about 160,000 distinct CDR3 sequences, about 11% being singletons. The chain carries TRBV2 and TRBJ2-4; 7 bases map to TRBD1. The receptor was derived from a man aged 50 or older who received an inactivated influenza vaccine. This material consisted of non-naive T cells sorted from PBMCs, taken 40 to 50 days after vaccination. As DNA, the CDR3 is TGTGCCAGCAGTGAAGAGGGGGCGCGGGCCAAAAACATTCAGTACTTC. Translating it yields CASSEEGARAKNIQYF.